This is a list of T cell receptor beta chains from one sample in a study of early T cells in non-severe SARS-CoV-2 infection. Each CDR3 protein is one row after TCRdb ran MiXCR on the 5' RACE reads. The repertoire holds more than 25,000 distinct CDR3 sequences, with over 4.5% as singletons. Sequencing used whole blood, obtained at baseline. All receptors come from an adult who was a healthcare worker with PCR-confirmed SARS-CoV-2 infection or an uninfected control (not recorded which). The CDR3 runs from the conserved cysteine through the conserved F or W. The D gene is left open where the match is weak. Only some rows state a clone size, as once, few, many or a class for expanded clones.

V gene,J gene,clone size,D gene,CDR3 protein,CDR3 DNA
TRBV18,TRBJ1-2,many,NA,CASSPDGTNYGYTF,TGTGCCAGCTCACCAGACGGAACTAACTATGGCTACACCTTC
TRBV6-2/TRBV6-3,TRBJ1-1,many,NA,CASSTGIHTEAFF,TGTGCCAGCAGCACAGGGATTCACACTGAAGCTTTCTTT
TRBV5-5,TRBJ2-3,NA,NA,CASSSLGGWTDTQYF,TGTGCCAGCAGCTCCCTTGGAGGTTGGACAGATACGCAGTATTTT
TRBV7-8,TRBJ2-7,many,TRBD1,CASSQRTGTYEQYF,TGTGCCAGCAGCCAACGGACAGGGACCTACGAGCAGTACTTC
TRBV7-6,TRBJ2-1,many,TRBD2,CASSLGTSGSDNEQFF,TGTGCCAGCAGCTTAGGGACTAGCGGGAGTGACAATGAGCAGTTCTTC
TRBV7-9,TRBJ2-1,many,TRBD2,CASSQRREPLYNEQFF,TGTGCCAGCAGCCAGCGGCGGGAGCCTCTCTACAATGAGCAGTTCTTC
TRBV3-1,TRBJ2-5,NA,TRBD2,CASSQDWGPPSAGGRAQYF,TGTGCCAGCAGCCAAGACTGGGGACCACCTTCAGCGGGAGGGCGGGCCCAGTACTTC
TRBV9,TRBJ1-5,many,NA,CASSRGDSNQPQHF,TGTGCCAGCAGCCGGGGGGATAGCAATCAGCCCCAGCATTTT
TRBV20-1,TRBJ2-1,many,TRBD2,CSARVYGRALNEQFF,TGCAGTGCTAGAGTATACGGGAGGGCCCTCAATGAGCAGTTCTTC
TRBV30,TRBJ2-1,many,NA,CAWVGGDYEQFF,TGTGCCTGGGTTGGAGGGGACTATGAGCAGTTCTTC
TRBV2,TRBJ2-1,many,TRBD1,CASSGDRGIYNEQFF,TGTGCCAGCAGTGGGGACAGGGGGATATACAATGAGCAGTTCTTC
TRBV5-1,TRBJ1-5,few,TRBD1,CASSVTGEQPQHF,TGCGCCAGCAGCGTGACAGGGGAGCAGCCCCAGCATTTT
TRBV6-2/TRBV6-3,TRBJ2-1,many,TRBD2,CASSGSGEYNEQFF,TGTGCCAGCAGTGGTAGCGGGGAGTACAATGAGCAGTTCTTC
TRBV7-2,TRBJ1-4,many,NA,CASSPLGSKLFF,TGTGCCAGCAGCCCGCTCGGGAGCAAACTGTTTTTT
TRBV29-1,TRBJ1-3,many,NA,CSVGGHSENTIYF,TGCAGCGTTGGGGGGCATAGCGAAAACACCATATATTTT
TRBV2,TRBJ2-3,few,TRBD2,CASSPLAADTQYF,TGTGCCAGCAGCCCTCTAGCGGCAGATACGCAGTATTTT
TRBV6-5,TRBJ2-2,few,NA,CASSYGQGDTGELFF,TGTGCCAGCAGTTACGGGCAGGGTGACACCGGGGAGCTGTTTTTT
TRBV5-6,TRBJ2-1,many,TRBD2,CASSLVTSGSYNEQFF,TGTGCCAGCAGCTTGGTAACTAGCGGGTCCTACAATGAGCAGTTCTTC
TRBV12-3/TRBV12-4,TRBJ1-1,few,NA,CASSFRGGNTEAFF,TGTGCCAGCAGTTTCCGGGGCGGGAACACTGAAGCTTTCTTT